This TCR beta chain appears in the sequencing data of a study of shared clonotypes between healthy human individuals. The length of the CDR3 is 16 residues. Germline trimming cut 7 bases from V and 4 bases from J; bases unmatched to any gene: 8. CDR1 is SGHAT and CDR2 is FQNNGV in the germline V gene. The method was immunoSEQ multiplex PCR; TCRdb's version includes in-frame clones alone and lacks a portion of them. Here the sample spans approximately 2.1 million clones, approximately 95% being singletons. Sequencing used naive CD4+ T cells from PBMCs. Described subset: CD45RA+ positively selected. V is TRBV11-2 and J is TRBJ2-2; TRBD1 aligns across 11 bases. This receptor was identified in a man between 18 and 35 years old in good health. Some clones in this sample may be carry-over from other donors' samples. In DNA form, the CDR3 reads TGTGCCAGCACCAGGACCGGGACAGGGGGCACCGGGGAGCTGTTTTTT. This translates into CASTRTGTGGTGELFF.